This TCR beta chain was captured by sequencing in a study of cytomegalovirus exposure and HLA in healthy donors. V lost 5 bases to trimming and J lost 0 bases, with 12 bases between them. The CDR3 sequence is 15 residues long. CDR1 is SGHNT and CDR2 is YYREEE in the germline V gene (reference sequence). In the PCR, 60 Vbeta and 13 Jbeta primers were used. The table came from immunoSEQ multiplex PCR; TCRdb's copy has only in-frame clones and leaves some out. The data contain approximately 100,000 clones, roughly four fifths of them singletons. The chain couples TRBV5-4 to TRBJ2-1; D not resolved. The TCR originated in a human donor in good health. The sequencing sample was made of PBMCs. The CDR3 spells CASSSDRSSYNEQFF. The CDR3 nucleotides read TGTGCCAGCAGTTCGGATAGGAGCTCCTACAATGAGCAGTTCTTC.